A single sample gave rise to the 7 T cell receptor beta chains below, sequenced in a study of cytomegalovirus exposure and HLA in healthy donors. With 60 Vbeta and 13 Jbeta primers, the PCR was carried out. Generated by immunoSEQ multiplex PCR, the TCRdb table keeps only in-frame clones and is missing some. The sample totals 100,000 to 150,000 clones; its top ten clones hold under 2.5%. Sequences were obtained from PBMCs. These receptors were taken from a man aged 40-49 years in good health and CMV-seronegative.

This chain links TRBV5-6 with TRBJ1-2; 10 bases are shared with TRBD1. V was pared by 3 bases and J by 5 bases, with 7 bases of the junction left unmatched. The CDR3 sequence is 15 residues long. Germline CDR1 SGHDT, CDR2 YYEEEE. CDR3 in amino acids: CASSSLDRGSYGYTF. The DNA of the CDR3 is TGTGCCAGCAGCTCATTGGACAGGGGGTCTTATGGCTACACCTTC.

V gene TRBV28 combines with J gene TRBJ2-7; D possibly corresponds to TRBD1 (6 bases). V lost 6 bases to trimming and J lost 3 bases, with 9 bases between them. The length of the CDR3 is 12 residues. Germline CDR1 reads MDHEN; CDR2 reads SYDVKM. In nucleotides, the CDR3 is TGTGCCAGCAGAGGGGGTAACTACGAGCAGTACTTC. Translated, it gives CASRGGNYEQYF.

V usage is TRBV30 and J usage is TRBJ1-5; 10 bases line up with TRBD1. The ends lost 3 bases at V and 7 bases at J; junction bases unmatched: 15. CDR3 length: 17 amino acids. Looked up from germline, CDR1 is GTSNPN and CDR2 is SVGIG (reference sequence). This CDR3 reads CAWSPIGGQGFHQPQHF. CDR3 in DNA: TGTGCCTGGAGCCCCATTGGGGGACAGGGGTTTCACCAGCCCCAGCATTTT.

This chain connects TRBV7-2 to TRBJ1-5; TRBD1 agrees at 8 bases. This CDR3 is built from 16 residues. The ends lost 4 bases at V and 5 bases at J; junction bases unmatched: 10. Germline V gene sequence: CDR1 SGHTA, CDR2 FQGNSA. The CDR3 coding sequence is TGTGCCAGCAGCTCTAGGGTAGGACAGGGTGATCAGCCCCAGCATTTT. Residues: CASSSRVGQGDQPQHF.

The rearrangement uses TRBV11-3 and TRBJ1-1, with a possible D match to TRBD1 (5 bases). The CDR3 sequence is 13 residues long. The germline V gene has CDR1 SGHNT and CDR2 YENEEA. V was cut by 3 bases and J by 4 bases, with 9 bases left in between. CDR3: CASSFTQGTEAFF. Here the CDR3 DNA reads TGTGCCAGCAGCTTCACGCAGGGCACTGAAGCTTTCTTT.

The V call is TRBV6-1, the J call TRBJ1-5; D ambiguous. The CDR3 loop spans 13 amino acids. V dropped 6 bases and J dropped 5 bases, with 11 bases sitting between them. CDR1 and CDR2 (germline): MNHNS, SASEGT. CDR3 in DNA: TGTGCCAGCAGAGCACGGGGATATCAGCCCCAGCATTTT. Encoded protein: CASRARGYQPQHF.

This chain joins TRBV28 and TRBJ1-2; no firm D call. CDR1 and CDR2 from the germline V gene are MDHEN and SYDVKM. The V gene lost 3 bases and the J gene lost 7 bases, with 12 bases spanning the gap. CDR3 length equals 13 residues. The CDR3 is CASSFEDRSGYTF. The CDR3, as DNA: TGTGCCAGCAGTTTTGAGGATCGAAGTGGCTACACCTTC.